This T cell receptor (beta chain) was identified in a study of cytomegalovirus exposure and HLA in healthy donors. Study-wide findings and caveats: CMV antigen specificity of a few CMV-associated chains was confirmed in vitro. As a later analysis showed, a missense DCLRE1C variant was linked to trimming of TCR beta V- and J-genes. The listing of 150 to 200 TCR beta chains classed them as cytomegalovirus-associated.

There were likely unrecorded immune exposures, though donors were nominally healthy when sampled. Note on this clone: Its antigen is unidentified.

PCR employed 60 Vbeta and 13 Jbeta primers. Some clones are missing from TCRdb's copy, which holds only in-frame ones; the method was immunoSEQ multiplex PCR. This table has about 170,000 clones, roughly 80% appearing once. The ends lost 1 base at V and 1 base at J; junction bases unmatched: 3. The germline CDR1 and CDR2 sequences are MDHEN and SYDVKM. CDR3 length equals 16 residues. The origin of this receptor is a woman younger than 30 in good health and CMV-seronegative. The sequenced sample was PBMCs. The chain recombines TRBV28 with TRBJ2-7, with TRBD2 matching over 11 bases. CDR3 nucleotide sequence: TGTGCCAGCAGTTTATCCGGGACTAGCGGATCCTACGAGCAGTACTTC. It is translated as CASSLSGTSGSYEQYF.